This T cell receptor beta chain emerged from a study of T cells after yellow fever vaccination. TCRdb fed the 5' RACE reads into MiXCR, producing one record per CDR3 protein. The data contain 620,000 or so distinct CDR3 sequences, around 16% of them singletons. The CDR3 spans 16 residues. V lost 0 bases and J lost 0; bases outside the gene matches: 5. Germline V gives CDR1 SGHKS, CDR2 YYEKEE (reference sequence). Worth noting for this clonotype: Its antigen is not known.

Study conclusions and caveats: Peaking faster, on day 5 versus 15, the secondary response was nonetheless weaker. Highly abundant clonotypes carried over from the bulk population could end up in FACS-sorted repertoires as contaminants.

The chain joins TRBV5-5 to TRBJ2-7; 8 positions match TRBD1. The sample here was PBMCs, taken 4 to 5 days after the first yellow fever vaccination. The receptor was isolated from a man between 18 and 29 years old who received the YFV17D yellow fever vaccine. The CDR3 nucleotides are TGTGCCAGCAGCTTGGCCCCGGGACAGGTCTCCTACGAGCAGTACTTC. Residues: CASSLAPGQVSYEQYF.